Listed here are 8 T cell receptor beta chains from one sample, sequenced in a study of post-analysis software for immune sequencing data. Unique molecular identifiers were built into the TCR beta cDNA libraries. TCRdb reprocessed the PCR reads via MiXCR and lists one record per CDR3 protein. The sample yields about 160,000 distinct CDR3 sequences, roughly 35% seen once. The source was blood, collected after autologous hematopoietic stem cell transplantation. Receptors originate from a girl between 5 and 17 years old with multiple sclerosis.

This clonotype was detected only a few times. This chain joins TRBV6-6 and TRBJ2-2, with unresolved D. Germline CDR1 MNHNY, CDR2 SVGAGI (reference sequence). There are 14 residues in the CDR3. V was trimmed by 2 bases and J by 3 bases, leaving 7 bases between them. CDR3 region: CASSYPWDTGELFF. CDR3 nucleotide sequence: TGTGCCAGCAGTTACCCGTGGGACACCGGGGAGCTGTTTTTT.

Note on this clonotype: One junction end does not reproduce the germline sequence, and a read error may be involved. The rearrangement uses TRBV6-6 and TRBJ2-7; D unclear. There are 13 residues in the CDR3. CDR1 and CDR2 from the germline V gene are MNHNY and SVGAGI (reference sequence). CDR3: CANSYHNNHEQYF. The CDR3 DNA reads as TGTGCCAACAGTTACCATAACAACCACGAGCAGTACTTC.

In its sample, this clonotype was seen a few times. The rearrangement uses TRBV12-3 or TRBV12-4 and TRBJ2-5; TRBD1 matches 8 bases. The DNA end is a closer match to TRBJ2-7, so the J assignment may be wrong. The CDR3 sequence is 14 residues long. CDR3 nucleotides: TGTGCCAGCAGCACCGGGACAGGTCCCTACGAGCAGTACTTC. It is translated as CASSTGTGPYEQYF.

The chain joins TRBV2 to TRBJ2-7, with TRBD1 identical over 8 bases. V lost 2 bases to trimming and J lost 0 bases; unmatched junction nucleotides: 6. CDR1 SNHLY and CDR2 FYNNEI come from the germline V gene. This CDR3 region has 16 residues. This chain's CDR3 is CASSEWGTGLSYEQYF. In nucleotides, the CDR3 is TGTGCCAGCAGTGAATGGGGGACAGGCCTCTCCTACGAGCAGTACTTC.

This clonotype was counted a few times. The V gene is TRBV25-1, the J gene TRBJ2-1, with D maybe TRBD1 (6 bases). Trimming stripped 10 bases from V and 9 bases from J, with 25 bases between. Germline CDR1 MGHDK, CDR2 SYGVNS. The CDR3 is made up of 15 amino acids. CDR3 sequence reads: CATSREDRDWGEQFF. The CDR3 DNA is TGTGCCACCAGCCGTGAGGACAGAGACTGGGGTGAGCAGTTCTTC.

This sequence joins TRBV9 and TRBJ2-1; a weak D match, TRBD2 (6 bases). The germline gives CDR1 SGDLS, CDR2 YYNGEE. Trimming removed 0 bases from V and 3 bases from J, with 10 bases in between. CDR3 size: 15 residues. CDR3 in DNA: TGTGCCAGCAGCGTAGGTCACGGGAGCTACAATGAGCAGTTCTTC. It codes for CASSVGHGSYNEQFF.

This clonotype was detected only a few times. This CDR3 is CASSYDGTANNYGYTF. The CDR3 DNA sequence: TGTGCCAGCAGTTACGATGGGACAGCTAATAACTATGGCTACACCTTC. The rearrangement joins TRBV6-5 to TRBJ1-2; 7 positions match TRBD1. This CDR3 has 16 amino acids. V shed 2 bases and J 1 base; nucleotides not matched to a gene: 7. Germline V gene lookup returns CDR1 MNHEY and CDR2 SVGAGI.

The DNA of the CDR3 is TGTGCCAGCAGCTCGGTGCGGGGGGGCAATGAGCAGTTCTTC. It yields the protein CASSSVRGGNEQFF. The chain links TRBV6-6 to TRBJ2-1; 9 nucleotides match TRBD2. The V and J ends lost 6 bases and 6 bases, in that order; junction bases with no gene match: 6. This CDR3 is built from 14 residues. Germline assignment: CDR1 MNHNY and CDR2 SVGAGI (reference sequence).